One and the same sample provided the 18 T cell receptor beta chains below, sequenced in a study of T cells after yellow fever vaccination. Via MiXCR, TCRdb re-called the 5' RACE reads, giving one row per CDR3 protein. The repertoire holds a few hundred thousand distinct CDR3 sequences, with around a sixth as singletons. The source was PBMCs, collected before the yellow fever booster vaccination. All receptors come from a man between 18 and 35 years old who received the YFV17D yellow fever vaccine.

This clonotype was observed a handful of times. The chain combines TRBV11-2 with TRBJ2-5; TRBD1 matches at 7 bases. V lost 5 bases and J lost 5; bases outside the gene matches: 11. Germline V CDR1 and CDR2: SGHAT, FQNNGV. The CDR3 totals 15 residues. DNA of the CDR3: TGTGCCAGCAGCCCCCGAGACAGGGTTTTGGAGACCCAGTACTTC. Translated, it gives CASSPRDRVLETQYF.

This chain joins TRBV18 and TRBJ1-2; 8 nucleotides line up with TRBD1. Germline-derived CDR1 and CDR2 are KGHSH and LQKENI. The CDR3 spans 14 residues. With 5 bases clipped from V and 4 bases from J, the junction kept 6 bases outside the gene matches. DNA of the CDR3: TGTGCCAGCTCAGCGGGACAGGCAAGCTATGGCTACACCTTC. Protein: CASSAGQASYGYTF.

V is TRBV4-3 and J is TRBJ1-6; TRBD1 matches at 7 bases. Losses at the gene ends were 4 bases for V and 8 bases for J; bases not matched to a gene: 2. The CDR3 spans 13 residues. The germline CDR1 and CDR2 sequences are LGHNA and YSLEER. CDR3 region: CASSLTGDSPLHF. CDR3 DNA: TGCGCCAGCAGCCTCACAGGGGATTCACCCCTCCACTTT.

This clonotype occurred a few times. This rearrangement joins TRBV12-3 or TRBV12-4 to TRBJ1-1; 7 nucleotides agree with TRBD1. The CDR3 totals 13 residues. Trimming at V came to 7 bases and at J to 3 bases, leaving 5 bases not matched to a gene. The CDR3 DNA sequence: TGTGCCAGCACCCCGCAGGGGGACACTGAAGCTTTCTTT. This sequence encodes CASTPQGDTEAFF.

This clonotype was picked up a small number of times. For the CDR3, the DNA is TGTGCCAGCAGCCGGGTAAACTACGAGCAGTACTTC. Translated, it gives CASSRVNYEQYF. The chain recombines TRBV6-2 or TRBV6-3 with TRBJ2-7; no clear D. Germline assignment: CDR1 MNHEY and CDR2 SVGEGT. CDR3 length equals 12 residues. V gave up 6 bases and J gave up 3 bases, with 9 bases separating them.

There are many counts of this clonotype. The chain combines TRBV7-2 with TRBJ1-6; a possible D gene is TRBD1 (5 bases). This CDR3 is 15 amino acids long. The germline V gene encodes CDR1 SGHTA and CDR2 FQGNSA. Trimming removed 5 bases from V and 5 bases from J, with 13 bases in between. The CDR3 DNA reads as TGTGCCAGCAGCCGATCTGGGACGGATAATTCACCCCTCCACTTT. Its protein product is CASSRSGTDNSPLHF.

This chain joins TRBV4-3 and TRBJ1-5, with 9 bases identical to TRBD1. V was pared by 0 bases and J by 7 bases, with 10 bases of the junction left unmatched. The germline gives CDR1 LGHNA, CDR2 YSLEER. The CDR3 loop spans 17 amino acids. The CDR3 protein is CASSQEPWTGAPQPQHF. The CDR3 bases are TGCGCCAGCAGCCAAGAGCCGTGGACAGGGGCCCCCCAGCCCCAGCATTTT.

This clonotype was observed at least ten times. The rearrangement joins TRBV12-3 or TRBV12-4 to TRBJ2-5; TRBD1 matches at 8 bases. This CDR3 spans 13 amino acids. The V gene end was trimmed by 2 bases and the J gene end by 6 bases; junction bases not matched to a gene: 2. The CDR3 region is CASSLNRGKTQYF. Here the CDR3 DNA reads TGTGCCAGCAGTTTAAACAGGGGGAAGACCCAGTACTTC.

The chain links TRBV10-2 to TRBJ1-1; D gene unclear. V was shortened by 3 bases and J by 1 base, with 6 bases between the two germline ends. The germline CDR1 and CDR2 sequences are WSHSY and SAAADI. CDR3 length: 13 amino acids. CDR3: CASSEGWNTEAFF. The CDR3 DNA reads TGCGCCAGCAGTGAAGGGTGGAACACTGAAGCTTTCTTT.

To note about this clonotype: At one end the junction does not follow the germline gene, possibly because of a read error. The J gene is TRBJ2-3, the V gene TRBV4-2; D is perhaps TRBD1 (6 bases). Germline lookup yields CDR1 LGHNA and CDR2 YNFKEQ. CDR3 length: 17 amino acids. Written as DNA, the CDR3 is TGTGCCAGCAGCAAAGAACAGGGAATATTAGGCACAGATACGCAGTATTTT. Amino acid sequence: CASSKEQGILGTDTQYF.

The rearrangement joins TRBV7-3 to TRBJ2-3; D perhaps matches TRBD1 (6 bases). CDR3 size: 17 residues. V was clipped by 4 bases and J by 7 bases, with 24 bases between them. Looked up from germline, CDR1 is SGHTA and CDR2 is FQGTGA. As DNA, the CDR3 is TGTGCCAGCAGCTCCCCGGATGGCCAGGGGACATGGAATACGCAGTATTTT. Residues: CASSSPDGQGTWNTQYF.

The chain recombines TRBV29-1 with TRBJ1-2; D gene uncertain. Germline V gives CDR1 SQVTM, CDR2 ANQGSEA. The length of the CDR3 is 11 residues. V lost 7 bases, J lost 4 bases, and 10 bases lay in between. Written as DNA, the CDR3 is TGCAGCGCCGTGACGGCCTATGGCTACACCTTC. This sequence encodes CSAVTAYGYTF.

CDR3 in amino acids: CASSSAGGRRETQYF. The CDR3 DNA sequence: TGTGCCAGCAGTTCTGCGGGGGGCCGGCGGGAGACCCAGTACTTC. The chain couples TRBV28 to TRBJ2-5, with 8 bases aligning to TRBD2. J gave up 5 bases and V 4 bases, and 9 bases lay outside the gene matches. The CDR3 totals 15 residues. Germline CDR1 reads MDHEN; CDR2 reads SYDVKM. The whole variable domain, filled in from reference TRBV28 and TRBJ2-5, reads DVKVTQSSRYLVKRTGEKVFLECVQDMDHENMFWYRQDPGLGLRLIYFSYDVKMKEKGDIPEGYSVSREKKERFSLILESASTNQTSMYLCASSSAGGRRETQYFGPGTRLLVL.

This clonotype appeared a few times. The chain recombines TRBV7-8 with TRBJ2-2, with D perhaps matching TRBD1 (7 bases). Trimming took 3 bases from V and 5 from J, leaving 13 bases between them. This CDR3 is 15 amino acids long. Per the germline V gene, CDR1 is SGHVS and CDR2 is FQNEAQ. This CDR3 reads CASSFGGGSTGELFF. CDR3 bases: TGTGCCAGCAGCTTTGGAGGGGGCTCGACCGGGGAGCTGTTTTTT.

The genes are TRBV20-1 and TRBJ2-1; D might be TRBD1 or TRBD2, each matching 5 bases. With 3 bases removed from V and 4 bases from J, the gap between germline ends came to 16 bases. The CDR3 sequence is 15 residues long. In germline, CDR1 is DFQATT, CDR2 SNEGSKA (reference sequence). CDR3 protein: CSASGLGTEYNEQFF. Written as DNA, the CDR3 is TGCAGTGCTAGTGGCCTCGGGACGGAGTACAATGAGCAGTTCTTC.

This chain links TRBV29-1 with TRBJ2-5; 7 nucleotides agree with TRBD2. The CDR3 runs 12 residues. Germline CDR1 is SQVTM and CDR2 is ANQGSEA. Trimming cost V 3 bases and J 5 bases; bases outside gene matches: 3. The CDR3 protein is CSVDPGRETQYF. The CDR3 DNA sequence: TGCAGCGTTGACCCCGGGAGGGAGACCCAGTACTTC.

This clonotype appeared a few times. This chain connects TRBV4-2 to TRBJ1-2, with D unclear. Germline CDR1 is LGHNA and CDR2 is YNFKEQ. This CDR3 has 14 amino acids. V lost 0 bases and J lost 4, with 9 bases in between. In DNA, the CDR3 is TGTGCCAGCAGCCAAGACCCTAAATCCTATGGCTACACCTTC. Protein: CASSQDPKSYGYTF.

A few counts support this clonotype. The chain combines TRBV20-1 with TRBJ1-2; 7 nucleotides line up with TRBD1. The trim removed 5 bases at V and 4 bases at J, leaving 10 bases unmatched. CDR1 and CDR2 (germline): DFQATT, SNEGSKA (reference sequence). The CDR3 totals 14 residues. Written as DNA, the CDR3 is TGCAGTGCTGCCTACAGGGGAACGCCCTATGGCTACACCTTC. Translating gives CSAAYRGTPYGYTF.